Described below is a single T cell receptor (beta chain) sequence and its context. This entry comes from a study of shared clonotypes between healthy human individuals. The method was immunoSEQ multiplex PCR; TCRdb's version includes in-frame clones alone and lacks a portion of them. Here the sample spans 2 million to 3 million clones, approximately 94% being singletons. CDR1 and CDR2 (germline): SGHDT, YYEEEE. Trimming removed 1 base from V and 4 bases from J, with 8 bases in between. The CDR3 consists of 13 residues. Recent acute infections and vaccinations were absent in the healthy HIV-negative adult donors.

The chain is built from TRBV5-6 and TRBJ2-5, with a tentative D call TRBD2 (5 bases). The sequencing input was naive CD4+ T cells from PBMCs. Sample subset: CD45RA+ positively selected. The origin of this receptor is a man younger than 35 in good health. Some clones in this sample may be carry-over from other donors' samples. The CDR3 DNA follows: TGTGCCAGCAGCTTGTGGAGGCCAGAGACCCAGTACTTC. Protein: CASSLWRPETQYF.